Each of the 31 T cell receptor beta chains below was sequenced from the same sample in a study of beta chain features in type 1 diabetes listed by TCRdb under 2018. Beyond this particular receptor, the publication reports: Type 1 diabetes patients showed a moderate but significant shortening of TCRB CDR3 length in all four CD4+ subsets.

The antigens of these receptors remain unknown. The protocol used for the library was the immunoSEQ multiplex PCR assay. The entire isolated RNA was reverse transcribed using the High Capacity cDNA Reverse Transcription Kit, and thus expressed TCRB transcripts were sequenced. Not all clones reach the TCRdb copy of this immuneACCESS table, which keeps in-frame sequences only. Checked studies attribute under half of the gap to unresolved V genes and leave the rest unexplained. The sample table records 250,000 to 350,000 clones; roughly an eighth of these occur just once. The top ten constitute less than 0.02% of the sample. Sequenced: naive CD4+ T cells from blood. Explained via the paper, the cell subset or site label denotes: true naive CD4+ T cells. The receptors here all came from a young man with type 1 diabetes.

This clone showed up just a few times. Within the sample, other DNA sequences also encode this same CDR3. This sequence joins TRBV5-1 and TRBJ2-7; D gene uncertain. With 0 bases removed from V and 0 bases from J, the gap between germline ends came to 4 bases. This CDR3 has 13 residues. Germline-derived CDR1 and CDR2 are SGHRS and YFSETQ. CDR3 protein: CASSLDNSYEQYF. CDR3 nucleotide sequence: TGCGCCAGCAGCTTGGATAACTCCTACGAGCAGTACTTC.

V gene TRBV10-3 combines with J gene TRBJ2-1; TRBD1 aligns across 7 bases. Trimming removed 10 bases from V and 8 bases from J; junction bases left unmatched: 8. The CDR3 runs 12 residues. Per the germline V gene, CDR1 is ENHRY and CDR2 is SYGVKD. Written as DNA, the CDR3 is TGTGCCACAACAGGGGTCGGTGATGAGCAGTTCTTC. It codes for CATTGVGDEQFF.

The chain couples TRBV6-6 to TRBJ2-5, with 9 bases identical to TRBD1. Looked up from germline, CDR1 is MNHNY and CDR2 is SVGAGI (reference sequence). With 2 bases clipped from V and 5 bases from J, the junction kept 6 bases outside the gene matches. The CDR3 runs 15 residues. The CDR3 coding sequence is TGTGCCAGCAGTTACCCACAGGGGGCTAGGGAGACCCAGTACTTC. This translates into CASSYPQGARETQYF.

A remark on this clone: Germline is not matched at one junction end, which may reflect a read error. The rearrangement uses TRBV29-1 and TRBJ2-7; TRBD2 might be the D (5 bases). This CDR3 has 15 amino acids. Germline CDR1 SQVTM, CDR2 ANQGSEA. The CDR3 nucleotides are TGCAGCGCTGAAGATCGGGTCGGAGGCTCCTACGAGCAGTACTTC. Protein sequence: CSAEDRVGGSYEQYF.

The rearrangement uses TRBV16 and TRBJ1-1, with a possible D match to TRBD1 (5 bases). The CDR3 loop spans 13 amino acids. V dropped 3 bases and J dropped 5 bases, with 10 bases sitting between them. Germline V lookup: CDR1 KGHSY, CDR2 FQNENV. The CDR3 protein is CASSHTRDTEAFF. The CDR3 DNA sequence: TGTGCCAGCAGCCATACCAGGGATACTGAAGCTTTCTTT.

The chain couples TRBV29-1 to TRBJ1-5, with a possible D match to TRBD1 (6 bases). This CDR3 spans 13 amino acids. Trimming cost V 6 bases and J 3 bases, with 12 bases left between them. CDR1 is SQVTM, CDR2 ANQGSEA, per germline. The CDR3 DNA sequence: TGCAGCGTCCTTGGACAGAACAATCAGCCCCAGCATTTT. Its protein product is CSVLGQNNQPQHF.

This clone came up a few times. This rearrangement joins TRBV5-1 to TRBJ2-3; D is ambiguous. The CDR3 runs to 12 residues. Trimming took off 4 bases at V and 0 bases at J, with 3 bases between the two ends. Germline lookup yields CDR1 SGHRS and CDR2 YFSETQ. CDR3 nucleotides: TGCGCCAGCAGCCCTAGCACAGATACGCAGTATTTT. Encoded protein: CASSPSTDTQYF.

The chain has TRBV7-9 and TRBJ2-5; possible D gene TRBD1, 6 bases. Trimming left V 3 bases short and J 1 base short, with 9 bases between. CDR1 SEHNR and CDR2 FQNEAQ come from the germline V gene (reference sequence). The CDR3 runs 14 residues. This chain's CDR3 is CASSFPTGQETQYF. The CDR3 DNA reads TGTGCCAGCAGCTTCCCGACAGGCCAAGAGACCCAGTACTTC.

This clone was observed a handful of times. The rearrangement links TRBV21-1 to TRBJ2-7; the table's TRBD2 call for D was not verified on the DNA. TRBV21-1 is a pseudogene. This CDR3 is 16 amino acids long. The DNA of the CDR3 is TGTGCCAGCAACCAAACCTGCCTAGCGGCCCGGGTGGAGCAGTACTTC. This encodes CASNQTCLAARVEQYF.

The chain couples TRBV7-2 to TRBJ2-7; no clear D. Germline CDR1 and CDR2: SGHTA and FQGNSA. The CDR3 length is 12 residues. The V and J ends lost 2 bases and 2 bases respectively, with 4 bases between them. Written as DNA, the CDR3 is TGTGCCAGCAGCTTAACTGCCTACGAGCAGTACTTC. This translates into CASSLTAYEQYF.

A remark on this clone: The same CDR3 arises from other DNA sequences in this sample as well. The V and J genes are TRBV7-2 and TRBJ2-3; no firm D call. V lost 3 bases, J lost 6 bases, and 4 bases lay in between. CDR1 is SGHTA, CDR2 FQGNSA, per germline. This CDR3 has 11 amino acids. The CDR3 protein is CASSFSDTQYF. The CDR3 bases are TGTGCCAGCAGCTTTTCGGATACGCAGTATTTT.

This CDR3 is CASSSGGSAEPQHF. The CDR3 DNA sequence: TGTGCCAGCAGCTCCGGGGGTTCCGCCGAGCCCCAGCATTTT. The V and J genes are TRBV7-9 and TRBJ1-5; D is perhaps TRBD1 (5 bases). This CDR3 is built from 14 residues. Germline loops: CDR1 SEHNR, CDR2 FQNEAQ (reference sequence). Trimming took 4 bases from V and 8 from J, leaving 15 bases between them.

The V and J genes are TRBV18 and TRBJ1-2, with 7 bases aligning to TRBD1. Losses at the gene ends were 6 bases for V and 2 bases for J; bases not matched to a gene: 6. CDR3 size: 14 residues. CDR1 KGHSH and CDR2 LQKENI come from the germline V gene. CDR3: CASSPSGQNYGYTF. CDR3 bases: TGTGCCAGCTCCCCATCGGGACAGAACTATGGCTACACCTTC. The whole variable domain, remainder taken from reference TRBV18 and TRBJ1-2, is NAGVMQNPRHLVRRRGQEARLRCSPMKGHSHVYWYRQLPEEGLKFMVYLQKENIIDESGMPKERFSAEFPKEGPSILRIQQVVRGDSAAYFCASSPSGQNYGYTFGSGTRLTVV.

The chain couples TRBV7-9 to TRBJ1-1, with 7 positions matching TRBD1. Germline V gene lookup returns CDR1 SEHNR and CDR2 FQNEAQ (reference sequence). This CDR3 is built from 15 residues. The V segment lost 5 bases and the J segment 4 bases; nucleotides outside the gene matches: 10. For the CDR3, the DNA is TGTGCCAGCAGCCTCCGACAGGGAGGAAGCACTGAAGCTTTCTTT. This sequence encodes CASSLRQGGSTEAFF.

In its sample, this clone was seen a few times. The V gene is TRBV28, the J gene TRBJ2-7; D may be TRBD1 (5 bases). The CDR3 covers 13 residues. The germline V and J ends were trimmed by 6 bases and 8 bases, with 17 bases remaining between them. The V gene's germline CDR1 is MDHEN and CDR2 SYDVKM. In DNA form, the CDR3 reads TGTGCCAGCAGACCCACCCCAGGGATTCAGCAGTACTTC. Protein sequence: CASRPTPGIQQYF.

This clone was found a few times. V usage is TRBV28 and J usage is TRBJ1-2; 11 bases are shared with TRBD1. J was trimmed by 7 bases and V by 6 bases; bases with no gene match: 7. The CDR3 sequence is 14 residues long. Germline lookup yields CDR1 MDHEN and CDR2 SYDVKM. This chain's CDR3 is CASSPPGTGGGYTF. CDR3 nucleotides: TGTGCCAGCAGCCCACCCGGGACAGGGGGTGGCTACACCTTC.

Worth noting for this clone: This sample also contains other DNA sequences that code for the same CDR3. The rearrangement joins TRBV6-5 to TRBJ2-7; 11 positions agree with TRBD1. CDR3 length: 15 residues. The ends lost 0 bases at V and 3 bases at J; junction bases unmatched: 1. Germline CDR1 reads MNHEY; CDR2 reads SVGAGI. The DNA for the CDR3 is TGTGCCAGCAGTTACTCGGGGACAGGGGGCTACGAGCAGTACTTC. Translated: CASSYSGTGGYEQYF.

This clone was recorded a few times. The same CDR3 can be traced to other DNA sequences in this sample. The rearrangement links TRBV6-5 to TRBJ2-2; D perhaps matches TRBD1 (5 bases). Trimming cost V 0 bases and J 1 base, with 6 bases left between them. The CDR3 is made up of 15 amino acids. Germline values: CDR1 MNHEY, CDR2 SVGAGI. In DNA form, the CDR3 reads TGTGCCAGCAGTTACTCGGGGCAGAACACCGGGGAGCTGTTTTTT. Translated, it gives CASSYSGQNTGELFF.

This clone was observed a few times. The V and J genes are TRBV4-2 and TRBJ2-5, with 8 nucleotides matching TRBD2. Germline loops: CDR1 LGHNA, CDR2 YNFKEQ. The CDR3 extends over 15 amino acids. J was trimmed by 4 bases and V by 0 bases; bases with no gene match: 4. Here the CDR3 reads CASSQDGSGRETQYF. CDR3 nucleotides: TGTGCCAGCAGCCAAGATGGAAGCGGGAGAGAGACCCAGTACTTC.

The V and J genes are TRBV27 and TRBJ2-1, with TRBD2 identical over 7 bases. Germline-derived CDR1 and CDR2 are MNHEY and SMNVEV (reference sequence). The V segment lost 7 bases and the J segment 1 base; nucleotides outside the gene matches: 4. The CDR3 is made up of 14 amino acids. CDR3 protein: CASIPGGSYNEQFF. CDR3 bases: TGTGCCAGCATACCCGGGGGGTCCTACAATGAGCAGTTCTTC.

To note about this clone: This sample also contains other DNA sequences that code for the same CDR3. The rearrangement links TRBV5-4 to TRBJ2-3; tentatively, D is TRBD1 (5 bases). The CDR3 loop spans 14 amino acids. Germline CDR1 reads SGHNT; CDR2 reads YYREEE (reference sequence). V gave up 3 bases and J gave up 0 bases, with 8 bases separating them. This chain's CDR3 is CASSSQGSTDTQYF. The CDR3 coding sequence is TGTGCCAGCAGCTCCCAGGGTAGCACAGATACGCAGTATTTT.

This clone appeared a few times. The V gene is TRBV2, the J gene TRBJ1-3; D unclear. V gave up 10 bases and J gave up 0 bases, with 7 bases separating them. Per the germline V gene, CDR1 is SNHLY and CDR2 is FYNNEI. This CDR3 comprises 12 residues. For the CDR3, the DNA is TGTGCCACCCGGGGCTCTGGAAACACCATATATTTT. This translates into CATRGSGNTIYF.

This clone was seen more than once but under ten times. The CDR3 spells CASSVQGSDNEQFF. The CDR3 DNA reads as TGTGCCAGCTCAGTACAGGGCAGTGACAATGAGCAGTTCTTC. The chain is built from TRBV18 and TRBJ2-1; D might be TRBD1 (6 bases). This CDR3 contains 14 residues. Per germline, CDR1 KGHSH and CDR2 LQKENI. Trimming took off 5 bases at V and 5 bases at J, with 13 bases between the two ends.

The genes are TRBV6-1 and TRBJ2-7; 9 bases agree with TRBD1. Trimming took 4 bases from V and 3 from J; bases not matched to a gene: 7. The CDR3 totals 15 residues. CDR1 is MNHNS, CDR2 SASEGT, per germline. The CDR3 loop reads CASSAGQGPNYEQYF. The CDR3 nucleotides read TGTGCCAGCAGTGCGGGACAGGGCCCAAACTACGAGCAGTACTTC.

This clone was found a few times. This chain joins TRBV5-4 and TRBJ1-1, with a tentative D call TRBD1 (5 bases). CDR1 is SGHNT, CDR2 YYREEE, per germline (reference sequence). This CDR3 has 15 amino acids. The V gene lost 0 bases and the J gene lost 3 bases, with 12 bases spanning the gap. The CDR3 nucleotides read TGTGCCAGCAGCTTGGAGGCAGGGCCATACACTGAAGCTTTCTTT. Translating gives CASSLEAGPYTEAFF.

This clone was counted between two and nine times. This chain joins TRBV5-6 and TRBJ2-5; TRBD1 matches at 7 bases. The CDR3 runs 13 residues. The germline CDR1 and CDR2 sequences are SGHDT and YYEEEE. V lost 1 base, J lost 4 bases, and 1 base stayed unmatched. This chain's CDR3 is CASSLYRGETQYF. CDR3 sequence (DNA): TGTGCCAGCAGCTTGTACAGGGGAGAGACCCAGTACTTC.

This clone has just a few counts. The chain combines TRBV5-1 with TRBJ2-1, with D perhaps TRBD2 (6 bases). The CDR3 spans 11 residues. The V gene lost 3 bases and the J gene lost 10 bases, with 8 bases spanning the gap. CDR1 SGHRS and CDR2 YFSETQ come from the germline V gene. CDR3 residues: CASSWTTEQFF. As DNA, the CDR3 is TGCGCCAGCAGCTGGACTACGGAGCAGTTCTTC.

The V call is TRBV5-1, the J call TRBJ2-5; D gene uncertain. V lost 1 base and J 3 bases, leaving 7 bases between the germline ends. Germline lookup yields CDR1 SGHRS and CDR2 YFSETQ. This CDR3 contains 13 residues. Here the CDR3 DNA reads TGCGCCAGCAGCTTGAGAGTAGAAGAGACCCAGTACTTC. Its protein product is CASSLRVEETQYF.

This clone was found a few times. The J gene is TRBJ2-5, the V gene TRBV7-2, with 9 bases fitting TRBD2. There are 17 residues in the CDR3. The trim removed 5 bases at V and 4 bases at J, leaving 14 bases unmatched. Germline lookup yields CDR1 SGHTA and CDR2 FQGNSA. The CDR3 bases are TGTGCCAGCAGCGGCCGGAGGGGGCGGGAGGGCGGAGAGACCCAGTACTTC. Protein product: CASSGRRGREGGETQYF.

In this sample, this clone turned up a few times. In DNA form, the CDR3 reads TGTGCCAGCAGTGGCGGCCGGCCCGCCTATGGCTACACCTTC. Residues: CASSGGRPAYGYTF. The chain joins TRBV6-1 to TRBJ1-2; D not resolved. V lost 4 bases and J lost 4, with 13 bases in between. Germline CDR1 and CDR2: MNHNS and SASEGT. The CDR3 runs 14 residues.

This clone appeared a single time. V usage is TRBV4-2 and J usage is TRBJ1-1; possibly TRBD1 for D (6 bases). Per the germline V gene, CDR1 is LGHNA and CDR2 is YNFKEQ. The V gene lost 1 base and the J gene lost 4 bases, with 13 bases spanning the gap. This CDR3 region has 15 residues. CDR3 protein: CASSQGDTRSTEAFF. CDR3 nucleotide sequence: TGTGCCAGCAGCCAAGGGGACACCCGGAGCACTGAAGCTTTCTTT.